This T cell receptor beta chain was sequenced for a study of cytomegalovirus exposure and HLA in healthy donors. Findings and limits, study-wide: In a later analysis, common viral pathogens appeared linked to several of the most significant clusters. Later genetic work tied a missense DCLRE1C variant to beta-chain V and J trimming.

V lost 4 bases and J 6 bases, leaving 10 bases between the germline ends. This CDR3 is 13 amino acids long. Germline V gene data show CDR1 as KGHSY and CDR2 as FQNENV. Remarks on this clone: What it binds is not known.

13 Jbeta primers and 60 Vbeta primers were used for the PCR. Measured with immunoSEQ multiplex PCR; TCRdb has only the in-frame clones, and not every one. The sample yields around 190,000 clones, around four fifths seen once. The chain couples TRBV16 to TRBJ1-5, with D maybe TRBD1 (5 bases). Specimen: PBMCs. This clonotype was sampled from a woman aged 40 to 50 in good health and CMV-seronegative. CDR3 loop: CASSRSTGQPQHF. The DNA for the CDR3 is TGTGCCAGCAGCCGATCAACAGGTCAGCCCCAGCATTTT.